The clone carrying this T cell receptor (beta chain) was seen many times. Its antigen is not known. Germline lookup yields CDR1 MNHEY and CDR2 SVGEGT. V was clipped by 6 bases and J by 6 bases; unmatched bases: 7. The CDR3 extends over 16 amino acids. TCRdb reprocessed the 5' RACE reads with MiXCR, giving one entry per CDR3 protein. Here the sample spans about 220,000 distinct CDR3 sequences, around 7.9% being singletons. This specimen comes from a study of CD8 T cells in ankylosing spondylitis. Regarding the study as a whole: Blood of patients with ankylosing spondylitis appeared to be characterized by a TCR beta motif of about 8 highly homologous variants.

The TCR sequence derives from a male donor with ankylosing spondylitis. Sample: blood, either unsorted or a sorted T cell fraction (not recorded which). The chain is built from TRBV6-2 or TRBV6-3 and TRBJ2-1; TRBD2 agrees at 14 bases. The DNA for the CDR3 is TGTGCCAGCAGATCCGGGACTAGCGGGAGAGGCAATGAGCAGTTCTTC. The encoded protein is CASRSGTSGRGNEQFF.